There are many counts of the clone carrying this T cell receptor (beta chain). The antigen is undetermined. This record belongs to a study of early T cells in non-severe SARS-CoV-2 infection. Background on the study: Unsorted whole blood bulk RNA was sequenced, with unpaired chains. Notes on the study in general: Private and CD4 specificities were missed by VDJdb matching, skewed to anti-spike CD8.

The TCR library protocol attached unique molecular identifiers to the individual cDNA molecules. MiXCR was run by TCRdb on the 5' RACE reads, yielding one entry per CDR3 protein. The sample consists of some 77,000 distinct CDR3 sequences, 13% of them appearing once. Between the trimmed V and J ends, which lost 5 bases and 7 bases, there was a span of 9 bases. The germline CDR1 and CDR2 sequences are SEHNR and FQNEAQ (reference sequence). This CDR3 is built from 13 residues. The chain has TRBV7-9 and TRBJ1-6; D is unclear. Sequences were obtained from whole blood. The receptor comes from an adult who was a healthcare worker with PCR-confirmed SARS-CoV-2 infection or an uninfected control (not recorded which). The CDR3 nucleotides are TGTGCCAGCAGCCGAGAGGGCAATTCACCCCTCCACTTT. Protein product: CASSREGNSPLHF.